Shown below are 28 T cell receptor beta chains from a single sample sequenced in a study of blood T cell repertoires in COVID-19. TCRdb keeps only in-frame clones here, not all; method: immunoSEQ multiplex PCR. The sample holds just over 250,000 clones, about 87% seen once. Input material: peripheral blood. The receptors derive from a woman in her 70s with COVID-19, enrolled during active disease.

This CDR3 reads CASSRTGGEAFF. The CDR3 region has the DNA TGTGCCAGCAGCCGGACAGGCGGCGAAGCTTTCTTT. This chain connects TRBV3-1 (or the pseudogene TRBV3-2) to TRBJ1-1, with 7 bases fitting TRBD1. Unmatched junction bases numbered 4, after V lost 4 bases and J lost 8 bases. The CDR3 has 12 amino acids. Germline V gives CDR1 LGHDT, CDR2 YNNKEL (reference sequence).

The chain couples TRBV24-1 to TRBJ2-3; the match to TRBD2 covers 13 bases. Trimming took 4 bases from V and 4 from J; bases not matched to a gene: 4. The CDR3 is 16 amino acids. The germline CDR1 and CDR2 sequences are KGHDR and SFDVKD. The CDR3 spells CATSERLAGGADTQYF. The CDR3, as DNA: TGTGCCACCAGTGAAAGACTAGCGGGAGGAGCAGATACGCAGTATTTT.

The V call is TRBV11-2, the J call TRBJ2-5; 12 bases are shared with TRBD2. J gave up 1 base and V 5 bases, and 5 bases lay outside the gene matches. The germline V gene has CDR1 SGHAT and CDR2 FQNNGV. This CDR3 has 16 residues. CDR3 sequence (DNA): TGTGCCAGCAGCCCGGGACTAGCGGGCTTCCAAGAGACCCAGTACTTC. Translation: CASSPGLAGFQETQYF.

J is TRBJ1-5 and V is TRBV6-2 or TRBV6-3, with a tentative D call TRBD1 (6 bases). V was shortened by 0 bases and J by 1 base, with 10 bases between the two germline ends. The CDR3 is made up of 16 amino acids. Looked up from germline, CDR1 is MNHEY and CDR2 is SVGEGT. The CDR3 sequence is CASSYSPRGSNQPQHF. Here the CDR3 DNA reads TGTGCCAGCAGTTACTCTCCCAGGGGAAGCAATCAGCCCCAGCATTTT.

This chain uses TRBV18 with TRBJ2-3; 9 nucleotides agree with TRBD2. Germline CDR1 and CDR2: KGHSH and LQKENI. V was clipped by 3 bases and J by 0 bases; unmatched bases: 4. There are 16 residues in the CDR3. This chain's CDR3 is CASSPSAGGSTDTQYF. CDR3 DNA sequence: TGTGCCAGCTCACCCAGCGCGGGGGGGAGCACAGATACGCAGTATTTT.

The genes are TRBV10-3 and TRBJ2-1; 10 bases match TRBD2. Germline CDR1 ENHRY, CDR2 SYGVKD. Trimming took 6 bases from V and 8 from J; bases not matched to a gene: 10. This CDR3 is built from 15 residues. The CDR3 is CAIRATSGSPDEQFF. CDR3 sequence (DNA): TGTGCCATCAGGGCGACTAGCGGGTCCCCGGATGAGCAGTTCTTC.

This clone was seen once. V and J are TRBV20-1 and TRBJ1-2, with TRBD1 as a possible D gene (5 bases). V lost 3 bases and J 2 bases, leaving 10 bases between the germline ends. CDR1 and CDR2 (germline): DFQATT, SNEGSKA (reference sequence). The CDR3 loop spans 13 amino acids. In DNA form, the CDR3 reads TGCAGTGCTAGTCCAGGGCGGAACTATGGCTACACCTTC. This encodes CSASPGRNYGYTF.

The chain joins TRBV18 to TRBJ2-3, with 7 nucleotides matching TRBD2. CDR3 length: 17 amino acids. The trim removed 2 bases at V and 2 bases at J, leaving 10 bases unmatched. Germline V gene lookup returns CDR1 KGHSH and CDR2 LQKENI. The CDR3 reads CASSPAGSSGSTDTQYF. Here the CDR3 DNA reads TGTGCCAGCTCACCAGCTGGGTCTAGCGGTTCCACAGATACGCAGTATTTT.

J is TRBJ2-7 and V is TRBV6-5, with 7 bases aligning to TRBD1. V dropped 0 bases and J dropped 5; count of bases not matched to a gene: 7. The CDR3 totals 15 residues. Germline CDR1 and CDR2: MNHEY and SVGAGI. CDR3 sequence reads: CASSYSRQGLHEQYF. The CDR3, as DNA: TGTGCCAGCAGTTACTCTCGACAGGGTCTCCACGAGCAGTACTTC.

CDR3 nucleotides: TGCGCCAGCAGCGTGCTCGGACAGGGGGCAAAAGAGCAGTACTTC. It codes for CASSVLGQGAKEQYF. The chain couples TRBV5-1 to TRBJ2-7, with TRBD1 matching 11 bases. The CDR3 is 15 amino acids. Trimming took 4 bases from V and 7 from J; bases not matched to a gene: 10. Per the germline V gene, CDR1 is SGHRS and CDR2 is YFSETQ.

The chain couples TRBV30 to TRBJ1-1, with TRBD1 identical over 7 bases. Looked up from germline, CDR1 is GTSNPN and CDR2 is SVGIG (reference sequence). J lost 4 bases, V lost 4 bases, and 3 bases had no gene match. This CDR3 spans 12 amino acids. CDR3 nucleotide sequence: TGTGCCTGGAACAGGGGAACCACTGAAGCTTTCTTT. Translated: CAWNRGTTEAFF.

V and J are TRBV6-6 and TRBJ2-3, with a tentative D call TRBD2 (6 bases). V was cut by 5 bases and J by 7 bases, with 25 bases left in between. The V gene's germline CDR1 is MNHNY and CDR2 SVGAGI (reference sequence). This CDR3 has 17 residues. The CDR3 DNA sequence: TGTGCCAGCAGTCGTCCGAGCACTAGGCTGGGAGGTAATACGCAGTATTTT. This translates into CASSRPSTRLGGNTQYF.

A remark on this clone: The same CDR3 also results from other DNA sequences found in this sample. The genes are TRBV19 and TRBJ2-3; 13 bases fit TRBD2. Per germline, CDR1 LNHDA and CDR2 SQIVND (reference sequence). CDR3 length: 17 residues. Losses at the gene ends were 5 bases for V and 1 base for J; bases not matched to a gene: 6. CDR3 nucleotide sequence: TGTGCCAGTAGTCGACTAGCGGGAGGCCTCGGCACAGATACGCAGTATTTT. Translated, it gives CASSRLAGGLGTDTQYF. Full variable domain (rest looked up from reference TRBV19 and TRBJ2-3): DGGITQSPKYLFRKEGQNVTLSCEQNLNHDAMYWYRQDPGQGLRLIYYSQIVNDFQKGDIAEGYSVSREKKESFPLTVTSAQKNPTAFYLCASSRLAGGLGTDTQYFGPGTRLTVL.

The chain couples TRBV28 to TRBJ2-2, with 8 bases aligning to TRBD1. The CDR3 is 15 amino acids. Germline CDR1 is MDHEN and CDR2 is SYDVKM. J was trimmed by 5 bases and V by 3 bases; bases with no gene match: 5. The CDR3 sequence: CASSFQGALTGELFF. The CDR3 nucleotides read TGTGCCAGCAGTTTCCAGGGGGCGCTTACCGGGGAGCTGTTTTTT.

This clone was counted a single time. The chain uses TRBV30 and TRBJ2-5, with 10 positions matching TRBD1. Germline values: CDR1 GTSNPN, CDR2 SVGIG (reference sequence). The V gene end was trimmed by 8 bases and the J gene end by 4 bases; junction bases not matched to a gene: 13. CDR3 length: 15 amino acids. In DNA, the CDR3 is TGTGCCGGATGGCCTTGGGACAGGGGAAGAGAGACCCAGTACTTC. Amino acids: CAGWPWDRGRETQYF.

This chain joins TRBV2 and TRBJ1-6, with D possibly TRBD1 on 5 matching bases. V dropped 5 bases and J dropped 2 bases, with 10 bases sitting between them. CDR3 size: 15 residues. Germline CDR1 and CDR2: SNHLY and FYNNEI. CDR3 coding DNA: TGTGCCAGCAGTTTACAGGACCCCTATAATTCACCCCTCCACTTT. Encoded protein: CASSLQDPYNSPLHF.

This chain's CDR3 is CASSEGLAGGFEQFF. CDR3 coding DNA: TGTGCCAGCAGTGAAGGGCTAGCGGGAGGTTTTGAGCAGTTCTTC. The chain employs TRBV2 and TRBJ2-1; TRBD2 matches at 11 bases. Trimming cost V 1 base and J 9 bases; bases outside gene matches: 5. Germline CDR1 SNHLY, CDR2 FYNNEI. This CDR3 comprises 15 residues.

V gene TRBV6-5 combines with J gene TRBJ2-1; D might be TRBD2 (5 bases). This CDR3 has 15 amino acids. Germline CDR1 reads MNHEY; CDR2 reads SVGAGI. V gave up 5 bases and J gave up 8 bases, with 19 bases separating them. This chain's CDR3 is CASSRLAQSGDEQFF. CDR3 bases: TGTGCCAGCAGTCGTCTAGCACAATCCGGGGATGAGCAGTTCTTC.

CDR3 sequence: CASSQTGFSYEQYF. The CDR3, as DNA: TGCGCCAGCAGTCAAACGGGGTTTTCCTACGAGCAGTACTTC. The chain joins TRBV23-1 to TRBJ2-7; perhaps TRBD2 as D (5 bases). TRBV23-1 is filed as an ORF, its function uncertain. The CDR3 contains 14 residues. Trimming cost V 2 bases and J 1 base, with 9 bases left between them.

The chain couples TRBV3-1 (or the pseudogene TRBV3-2) to TRBJ2-7; 7 nucleotides line up with TRBD1. V trimming: 3 bases; J trimming: 3 bases; junction bases outside the gene matches: 5. Germline V gene lookup returns CDR1 LGHDT and CDR2 YNNKEL (reference sequence). This CDR3 has 14 amino acids. In nucleotides, the CDR3 is TGTGCCAGCAGCCAGATAGGGACAGACTACGAGCAGTACTTC. Translated, it gives CASSQIGTDYEQYF.

This clone was seen just once. The gene calls are TRBV7-2 and TRBJ2-7; 11 nucleotides line up with TRBD2. CDR3 length equals 16 residues. With 1 base clipped from V and 4 bases from J, the junction kept 6 bases outside the gene matches. CDR1 SGHTA and CDR2 FQGNSA come from the germline V gene. CDR3 loop: CASSLVLAGGGYEQYF. The CDR3 DNA reads as TGTGCCAGCAGCTTAGTCCTAGCGGGAGGCGGGTACGAGCAGTACTTC. The complete variable domain, with remaining parts taken from reference TRBV7-2 and TRBJ2-7, reads GAGVSQSPSNKVTEKGKDVELRCDPISGHTALYWYRQSLGQGLEFLIYFQGNSAPDKSGLPSDRFSAERTGGSVSTLTIQRTQQEDSAVYLCASSLVLAGGGYEQYFGPGTRLTVT.

The V and J genes are TRBV30 and TRBJ2-7; the D gene is possibly TRBD1 (6 bases). With 6 bases removed from V and 1 base from J, the gap between germline ends came to 13 bases. Germline V CDR1 and CDR2: GTSNPN, SVGIG (reference sequence). The CDR3 loop spans 13 amino acids. For the CDR3, the DNA is TGTGCCTGTCTCGGGACAACGTCCTACGAGCAGTACTTC. Encoded protein: CACLGTTSYEQYF.

The V and J genes are TRBV7-8 and TRBJ1-2; D is ambiguous. The germline CDR1 and CDR2 sequences are SGHVS and FQNEAQ. The CDR3 contains 16 residues. V was shortened by 1 base and J by 3 bases, with 15 bases between the two germline ends. CDR3 loop: CASSLVSSNSDYGYTF. The CDR3 region has the DNA TGTGCCAGCAGCTTAGTTTCGTCAAACTCGGACTATGGCTACACCTTC.

The genes are TRBV5-1 and TRBJ1-4; weak D call: TRBD1 (6 bases). V lost 0 bases, J lost 0 bases, and 6 bases lay in between. Germline assignment: CDR1 SGHRS and CDR2 YFSETQ. This CDR3 is 15 amino acids long. CDR3 in amino acids: CASSLGGPTNEKLFF. The CDR3 nucleotides are TGCGCCAGCAGCTTGGGGGGGCCAACTAATGAAAAACTGTTTTTT.

The chain uses TRBV6-6 and TRBJ2-5; 8 nucleotides agree with TRBD2. Germline V gene sequence: CDR1 MNHNY, CDR2 SVGAGI (reference sequence). The CDR3 sequence is 14 residues long. Unmatched junction bases numbered 5, after V lost 4 bases and J lost 4 bases. The CDR3 sequence is CASSLERGRETQYF. DNA of the CDR3: TGTGCCAGCAGTTTGGAGCGGGGGAGAGAGACCCAGTACTTC.

This chain links TRBV28 with TRBJ1-1, with 10 bases matching TRBD1. After removal of 6 bases from V and 4 bases from J, the junction contained 2 bases not matched to a gene. Germline V gene sequence: CDR1 MDHEN, CDR2 SYDVKM. The CDR3 length is 13 residues. The CDR3 is CASRGQGITEAFF. The CDR3 DNA is TGTGCCAGCAGGGGACAGGGGATCACTGAAGCTTTCTTT.

This chain uses TRBV6-2 or TRBV6-3 with TRBJ2-5; 13 bases are shared with TRBD2. V lost 6 bases, J lost 1 base, and 5 bases stayed unmatched. In germline, CDR1 is MNHEY, CDR2 SVGEGT. This CDR3 has 16 residues. CDR3 amino acids: CASRPGLAGVQETQYF. As DNA, the CDR3 is TGTGCCAGCAGACCTGGACTAGCGGGAGTCCAAGAGACCCAGTACTTC.

The rearrangement joins TRBV18 to TRBJ2-3; TRBD1 is a possible D gene (5 bases). The CDR3 covers 16 residues. The germline V and J ends were trimmed by 3 bases and 2 bases, with 15 bases remaining between them. Germline CDR1 is KGHSH and CDR2 is LQKENI. CDR3 region: CASSPDSGNPTDTQYF. The CDR3 DNA follows: TGTGCCAGCTCACCCGACAGTGGGAATCCCACAGATACGCAGTATTTT.